Listed below are T cell receptor beta chains from one sample, sequenced in a study of early T cells in non-severe SARS-CoV-2 infection. One entry per CDR3 protein results from TCRdb running MiXCR on the 5' RACE reads. The profile shows roughly 120,000 distinct CDR3 sequences, roughly 12% of them singletons. Sequenced here: whole blood, sampled at baseline. Every receptor here comes from an adult who was a healthcare worker with PCR-confirmed SARS-CoV-2 infection or an uninfected control (not recorded which). Both conserved end residues are part of each CDR3. The order of the fields is D gene, J gene, clone size, V gene, CDR3 protein, CDR3 DNA. The D gene is left open where the match is weak. Expanded clones get a size class; other rows say once, few or many, or leave the size out.

d_call: TRBD2
j_call: TRBJ2-1
clone_size: many
v_call: TRBV5-6
cdr3_aa: CASSISGTTSFNEQFF
cdr3_nt: TGTGCCAGCAGCATATCCGGGACTACGAGTTTCAATGAGCAGTTCTTC

d_call: TRBD1
j_call: TRBJ1-1
clone_size: few
v_call: TRBV5-1
cdr3_aa: CASSLAGQGRTEAFF
cdr3_nt: TGCGCCAGCAGCTTGGCGGGACAGGGAAGGACTGAAGCTTTCTTT

d_call: NA
j_call: TRBJ1-5
clone_size: few
v_call: TRBV7-9
cdr3_aa: CASSSQGGFQPQHF
cdr3_nt: TGTGCCAGCAGCTCTCAAGGGGGATTTCAGCCCCAGCATTTT

d_call: NA
j_call: TRBJ2-7
clone_size: NA
v_call: TRBV18
cdr3_aa: CASSPERSGYEQYF
cdr3_nt: TGTGCCAGCTCACCTGAAAGGAGTGGCTACGAGCAGTACTTC

d_call: NA
j_call: TRBJ1-2
clone_size: NA
v_call: TRBV19
cdr3_aa: CASSIGTQTDGYTF
cdr3_nt: TGTGCCAGTAGTATAGGGACGCAGACGGATGGCTACACCTTC

d_call: NA
j_call: TRBJ2-5
clone_size: NA
v_call: TRBV29-1
cdr3_aa: CSAEGRGRVAQYF
cdr3_nt: TGCAGCGCCGAAGGCAGGGGCCGAGTGGCCCAGTACTTC

d_call: NA
j_call: TRBJ1-2
clone_size: NA
v_call: TRBV29-1
cdr3_aa: CSVAANYGYTF
cdr3_nt: TGCAGCGTTGCAGCTAACTATGGCTACACCTTC

d_call: NA
j_call: TRBJ1-4
clone_size: many
v_call: TRBV27
cdr3_aa: CASSGTTDQKLFF
cdr3_nt: TGTGCCAGCAGCGGAACAACGGACCAAAAACTGTTTTTT

d_call: NA
j_call: TRBJ1-5
clone_size: few
v_call: TRBV2
cdr3_aa: CASSRESGENQPQHF
cdr3_nt: TGTGCCAGCAGCCGTGAGTCAGGGGAGAATCAGCCCCAGCATTTT

d_call: NA
j_call: TRBJ2-7
clone_size: few
v_call: TRBV11-2
cdr3_aa: CASSLARTETYEQYF
cdr3_nt: TGTGCCAGCAGCCTAGCCCGGACAGAGACTTACGAGCAGTACTTC

d_call: NA
j_call: TRBJ1-5
clone_size: many
v_call: TRBV7-2
cdr3_aa: CASSLRGNQPQHF
cdr3_nt: TGTGCCAGCAGCTTAAGGGGGAATCAGCCCCAGCATTTT

d_call: TRBD1
j_call: TRBJ2-3
clone_size: many
v_call: TRBV27
cdr3_aa: CASSLLDRDPDTQYF
cdr3_nt: TGTGCCAGCAGTTTATTAGACAGGGACCCAGATACGCAGTATTTT

d_call: NA
j_call: TRBJ2-2
clone_size: few
v_call: TRBV9
cdr3_aa: CASSVGGDTGELFF
cdr3_nt: TGTGCCAGCAGCGTAGGAGGGGACACCGGGGAGCTGTTTTTT

d_call: NA
j_call: TRBJ1-2
clone_size: NA
v_call: TRBV12-3/TRBV12-4
cdr3_aa: CASSALRGAQGYTF
cdr3_nt: TGTGCCAGCAGTGCCCTTAGGGGGGCGCAGGGCTACACCTTC

d_call: NA
j_call: TRBJ1-2
clone_size: few
v_call: TRBV20-1
cdr3_aa: CSASQALNYGYTF
cdr3_nt: TGCAGTGCTAGCCAGGCACTCAACTATGGCTACACCTTC

d_call: TRBD2
j_call: TRBJ2-1
clone_size: few
v_call: TRBV4-2
cdr3_aa: CASSQQLAGGLYNEQFF
cdr3_nt: TGTGCCAGCAGCCAACAACTAGCGGGAGGGCTTTACAATGAGCAGTTCTTC

d_call: NA
j_call: TRBJ2-2
clone_size: NA
v_call: TRBV6-5
cdr3_aa: CASSYQDSNTGELFF
cdr3_nt: TGTGCCAGCAGTTATCAGGACAGTAACACCGGGGAGCTGTTTTTT

d_call: TRBD1
j_call: TRBJ1-2
clone_size: many
v_call: TRBV7-7
cdr3_aa: CASSPGTGGVSYGYTF
cdr3_nt: TGTGCCAGCAGCCCGGGGACAGGGGGCGTATCCTATGGCTACACCTTC

d_call: TRBD2
j_call: TRBJ2-7
clone_size: NA
v_call: TRBV27
cdr3_aa: CASSLGTSKSSYEQYF
cdr3_nt: TGTGCCAGCAGTTTAGGGACTAGCAAATCGTCCTACGAGCAGTACTTC

d_call: NA
j_call: TRBJ1-1
clone_size: few
v_call: TRBV5-6
cdr3_aa: CASSPDKTGKAFF
cdr3_nt: TGTGCCAGCAGCCCGGATAAGACAGGAAAAGCTTTCTTT

d_call: NA
j_call: TRBJ1-2
clone_size: NA
v_call: TRBV7-9
cdr3_aa: CASTPEAASTYYGYTF
cdr3_nt: TGTGCCAGCACCCCGGAGGCGGCGTCGACTTACTATGGCTACACCTTC

d_call: NA
j_call: TRBJ2-3
clone_size: NA
v_call: TRBV20-1
cdr3_aa: CRAGRQSTDTQYF
cdr3_nt: TGCAGAGCTGGGAGACAGAGCACAGATACGCAGTATTTT

d_call: NA
j_call: TRBJ2-1
clone_size: few
v_call: TRBV28
cdr3_aa: CATTISYGINEQFF
cdr3_nt: TGTGCCACCACGATTTCTTACGGGATCAATGAGCAGTTCTTC

d_call: NA
j_call: TRBJ1-4
clone_size: few
v_call: TRBV2
cdr3_aa: CASRRGEKLFF
cdr3_nt: TGTGCCAGCAGGCGAGGAGAAAAACTGTTTTTT

d_call: TRBD1
j_call: TRBJ2-7
clone_size: few
v_call: TRBV30
cdr3_aa: CAWRVSRGPYEQYF
cdr3_nt: TGTGCCTGGAGGGTCTCCAGGGGGCCGTACGAGCAGTACTTC

d_call: TRBD2
j_call: TRBJ2-5
clone_size: many
v_call: TRBV20-1
cdr3_aa: CSALGLAGGGQETQYF
cdr3_nt: TGCAGTGCACTGGGACTAGCGGGAGGGGGACAAGAGACCCAGTACTTC

d_call: NA
j_call: TRBJ2-3
clone_size: NA
v_call: TRBV30
cdr3_aa: CAWSVRTGDTQYF
cdr3_nt: TGTGCCTGGAGTGTCCGGACGGGAGATACGCAGTATTTT

d_call: NA
j_call: TRBJ2-1
clone_size: many
v_call: TRBV4-1
cdr3_aa: CASSQVDIIQYNEQFF
cdr3_nt: TGCGCCAGCAGCCAGGTTGATATCATACAGTACAATGAGCAGTTCTTC

d_call: TRBD2
j_call: TRBJ2-1
clone_size: few
v_call: TRBV9
cdr3_aa: CASSAISGGASNEQFF
cdr3_nt: TGTGCCAGCAGCGCCATCAGCGGGGGGGCCTCCAATGAGCAGTTCTTC

d_call: NA
j_call: TRBJ1-1
clone_size: NA
v_call: TRBV7-6
cdr3_aa: CASSLGLPGAGNTEAFF
cdr3_nt: TGTGCCAGCAGCTTAGGGCTCCCAGGGGCGGGGAACACTGAAGCTTTCTTT

d_call: TRBD2
j_call: TRBJ2-5
clone_size: few
v_call: TRBV28
cdr3_aa: CASTSGLGGMYQETQYF
cdr3_nt: TGTGCCAGCACTTCCGGACTGGGGGGGATGTACCAAGAGACCCAGTACTTC

d_call: NA
j_call: TRBJ1-2
clone_size: NA
v_call: TRBV6-6
cdr3_aa: CASTPFVGEGGYTF
cdr3_nt: TGTGCCAGCACTCCCTTCGTAGGAGAGGGTGGCTACACCTTC

d_call: TRBD1
j_call: TRBJ2-7
clone_size: few
v_call: TRBV24-1
cdr3_aa: CATRSIRGRSSYEQYF
cdr3_nt: TGTGCCACCAGATCTATCAGGGGGCGCTCGTCCTACGAGCAGTACTTC

d_call: NA
j_call: TRBJ1-3
clone_size: many
v_call: TRBV27
cdr3_aa: CASRPGASSGNTIYF
cdr3_nt: TGTGCCAGCAGACCAGGTGCGAGCTCTGGAAACACCATATATTTT

d_call: TRBD1
j_call: TRBJ2-1
clone_size: NA
v_call: TRBV2
cdr3_aa: CASTPGQGARNEQFF
cdr3_nt: TGTGCCAGCACCCCCGGACAGGGGGCGAGGAATGAGCAGTTCTTC

d_call: TRBD2
j_call: TRBJ2-1
clone_size: many
v_call: TRBV6-4
cdr3_aa: CASSDTSGGANEQFF
cdr3_nt: TGTGCCAGCAGTGACACTAGCGGGGGGGCCAATGAGCAGTTCTTC

d_call: NA
j_call: TRBJ2-5
clone_size: few
v_call: TRBV20-1
cdr3_aa: CSARDYRTAGETQYF
cdr3_nt: TGCAGTGCTAGAGATTATAGGACTGCGGGAGAGACCCAGTACTTC

d_call: TRBD1
j_call: TRBJ1-5
clone_size: NA
v_call: TRBV12-3/TRBV12-4
cdr3_aa: CASSTEQGADQPQHF
cdr3_nt: TGTGCCAGCAGTACCGAACAGGGGGCCGATCAGCCCCAGCATTTT

d_call: NA
j_call: TRBJ1-4
clone_size: few
v_call: TRBV6-1
cdr3_aa: CASSESLSSLGEKLFF
cdr3_nt: TGTGCCAGCAGTGAAAGTCTTAGCAGCCTTGGCGAAAAACTGTTTTTT

d_call: NA
j_call: TRBJ2-6
clone_size: few
v_call: TRBV28
cdr3_aa: CASSSPGFSGANVLTF
cdr3_nt: TGTGCCAGCAGCTCCCCAGGCTTCTCTGGGGCCAACGTCCTGACTTTC

d_call: NA
j_call: TRBJ1-4
clone_size: few
v_call: TRBV12-2
cdr3_aa: CASRPDNSSQLMKKLFF
cdr3_nt: TGTGCAAGTCGGCCCGACAACTCCTCACAACTAATGAAAAAACTGTTTTTT

d_call: NA
j_call: TRBJ2-1
clone_size: few
v_call: TRBV7-2
cdr3_aa: CASSSLSTVNNEQFF
cdr3_nt: TGTGCCAGCAGCTCCTTATCGACAGTCAACAATGAGCAGTTCTTC

d_call: NA
j_call: TRBJ1-3
clone_size: many
v_call: TRBV20-1
cdr3_aa: CSAIDRASGNTIYF
cdr3_nt: TGCAGTGCTATTGACAGAGCCTCTGGAAACACCATATATTTT

d_call: NA
j_call: TRBJ1-2
clone_size: once
v_call: TRBV2
cdr3_aa: CASSEALGCTF
cdr3_nt: TGTGCCAGCAGTGAAGCGCTTGGCTGCACCTTC

d_call: NA
j_call: TRBJ1-6
clone_size: NA
v_call: TRBV28
cdr3_aa: CASSSTVLSSPLHF
cdr3_nt: TGTGCCAGCAGTTCGACAGTACTCAGCTCACCCCTCCACTTT

d_call: NA
j_call: TRBJ2-3
clone_size: NA
v_call: TRBV11-2
cdr3_aa: CASSLGETRVRDTQYF
cdr3_nt: TGTGCCAGCAGCTTGGGAGAGACTAGGGTTAGAGATACGCAGTATTTT

d_call: TRBD1
j_call: TRBJ1-5
clone_size: many
v_call: TRBV18
cdr3_aa: CASSPPGQGEVQPQHF
cdr3_nt: TGTGCCAGCTCACCACCAGGACAGGGTGAAGTACAGCCCCAGCATTTT

d_call: TRBD1
j_call: TRBJ2-5
clone_size: NA
v_call: TRBV2
cdr3_aa: CASRDRVETQYF
cdr3_nt: TGTGCCAGCAGAGACAGGGTGGAGACCCAGTACTTC

d_call: NA
j_call: TRBJ1-5
clone_size: few
v_call: TRBV12-3/TRBV12-4
cdr3_aa: CASSAGTEVPQHF
cdr3_nt: TGTGCCAGCAGTGCCGGGACGGAAGTCCCCCAGCATTTT

d_call: TRBD2
j_call: TRBJ2-2
clone_size: NA
v_call: TRBV11-3
cdr3_aa: CASSHSGSGELFF
cdr3_nt: TGTGCCAGCAGCCATAGCGGGAGCGGGGAGCTGTTTTTT

d_call: NA
j_call: TRBJ2-5
clone_size: NA
v_call: TRBV12-3/TRBV12-4
cdr3_aa: CASSRGFFGGETQYF
cdr3_nt: TGTGCCAGCAGTCGGGGCTTCTTCGGAGGAGAGACCCAGTACTTC

d_call: TRBD1
j_call: TRBJ2-2
clone_size: many
v_call: TRBV19
cdr3_aa: CASSKQGAGELFF
cdr3_nt: TGTGCCAGTAGCAAACAGGGGGCCGGGGAGCTGTTTTTT

d_call: NA
j_call: TRBJ1-6
clone_size: NA
v_call: TRBV20-1
cdr3_aa: CSAKEGNSPLHF
cdr3_nt: TGCAGTGCTAAGGAGGGGAATTCACCCCTCCACTTT

d_call: NA
j_call: TRBJ2-2
clone_size: many
v_call: TRBV7-7
cdr3_aa: CASSLALRQNTGELFF
cdr3_nt: TGTGCTAGCAGCTTAGCCCTAAGACAGAACACCGGGGAGCTGTTTTTT

d_call: TRBD1
j_call: TRBJ2-1
clone_size: many
v_call: TRBV10-1
cdr3_aa: CASSIGTEGTYNEQFF
cdr3_nt: TGCGCCAGCAGTATAGGGACAGAGGGAACATACAATGAGCAGTTCTTC

d_call: TRBD2
j_call: TRBJ2-5
clone_size: few
v_call: TRBV5-1
cdr3_aa: CASSLVASGRETQYF
cdr3_nt: TGCGCCAGCAGCTTGGTGGCTAGCGGGAGAGAGACCCAGTACTTC

d_call: NA
j_call: TRBJ2-3
clone_size: few
v_call: TRBV7-3
cdr3_aa: CASSLNRVLTDTQYF
cdr3_nt: TGTGCCAGCAGCTTAAACAGGGTCCTCACAGATACGCAGTATTTT

d_call: NA
j_call: TRBJ2-1
clone_size: NA
v_call: TRBV5-1
cdr3_aa: CASGQGLYNEQFF
cdr3_nt: TGCGCCAGCGGGCAGGGACTCTACAATGAGCAGTTCTTC

d_call: NA
j_call: TRBJ2-1
clone_size: few
v_call: TRBV5-1
cdr3_aa: CASSDGTPGREQFF
cdr3_nt: TGCGCCAGCAGCGACGGGACTCCGGGCCGGGAGCAGTTCTTC

d_call: TRBD2
j_call: TRBJ2-3
clone_size: many
v_call: TRBV5-4
cdr3_aa: CASSFGLAGSTDTQYF
cdr3_nt: TGTGCCAGCAGCTTTGGACTAGCGGGGAGCACAGATACGCAGTATTTT